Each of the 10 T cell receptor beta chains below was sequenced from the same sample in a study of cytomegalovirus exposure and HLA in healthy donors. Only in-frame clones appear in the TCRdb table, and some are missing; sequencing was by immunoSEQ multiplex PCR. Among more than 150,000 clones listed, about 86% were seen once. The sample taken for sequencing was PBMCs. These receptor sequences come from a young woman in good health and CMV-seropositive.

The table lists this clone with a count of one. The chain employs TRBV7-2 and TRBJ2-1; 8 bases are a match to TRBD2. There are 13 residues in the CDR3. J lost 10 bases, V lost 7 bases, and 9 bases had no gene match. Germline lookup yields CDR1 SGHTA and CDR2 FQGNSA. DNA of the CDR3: TGTGCCAGCAAAGCGGGGGACCCAGGGGAGCAGTTCTTC. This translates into CASKAGDPGEQFF. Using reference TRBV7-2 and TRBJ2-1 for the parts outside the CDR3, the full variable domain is GAGVSQSPSNKVTEKGKDVELRCDPISGHTALYWYRQSLGQGLEFLIYFQGNSAPDKSGLPSDRFSAERTGGSVSTLTIQRTQQEDSAVYLCASKAGDPGEQFFGPGTRLTVL.

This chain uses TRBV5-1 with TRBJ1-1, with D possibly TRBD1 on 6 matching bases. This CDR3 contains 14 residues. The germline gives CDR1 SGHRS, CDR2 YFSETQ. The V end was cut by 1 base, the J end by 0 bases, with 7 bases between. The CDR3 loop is CASSLQGMNTEAFF. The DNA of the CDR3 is TGCGCCAGCAGCTTGCAGGGGATGAACACTGAAGCTTTCTTT.

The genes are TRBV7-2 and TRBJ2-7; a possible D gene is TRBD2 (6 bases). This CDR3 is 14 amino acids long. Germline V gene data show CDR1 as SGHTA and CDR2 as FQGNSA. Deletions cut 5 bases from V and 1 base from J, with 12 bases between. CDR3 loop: CASSPAGTSYEQYF. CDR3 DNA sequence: TGTGCCAGCAGCCCCGCAGGGACTTCCTACGAGCAGTACTTC.

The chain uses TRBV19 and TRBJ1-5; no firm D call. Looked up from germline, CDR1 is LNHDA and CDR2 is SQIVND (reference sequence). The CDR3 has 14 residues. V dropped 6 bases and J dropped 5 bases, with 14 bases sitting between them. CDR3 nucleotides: TGTGCCAGTAGGTGGCCAGGCCTCGATCAGCCCCAGCATTTT. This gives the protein CASRWPGLDQPQHF.

The CDR3 loop is CAISEPRGASNSPLHF. In nucleotides, the CDR3 is TGTGCCATCAGTGAGCCACGCGGGGCCTCTAATTCACCCCTCCACTTT. This chain links TRBV10-3 with TRBJ1-6; possibly TRBD1 for D (5 bases). This CDR3 has 16 residues. V was pared by 2 bases and J by 6 bases, with 14 bases between. Germline V gives CDR1 ENHRY, CDR2 SYGVKD.

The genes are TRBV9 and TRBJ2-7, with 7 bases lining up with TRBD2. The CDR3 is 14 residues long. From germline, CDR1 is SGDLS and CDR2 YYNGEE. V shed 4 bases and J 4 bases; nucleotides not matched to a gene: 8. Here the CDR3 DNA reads TGTGCCAGCAGCCCCGGGGGGTGTAGGTACGAGCAGTACTTC. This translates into CASSPGGCRYEQYF. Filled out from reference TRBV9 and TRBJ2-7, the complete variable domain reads DSGVTQTPKHLITATGQRVTLRCSPRSGDLSVYWYQQSLDQGLQFLIQYYNGEERAKGNILERFSAQQFPDLHSELNLSSLELGDSALYFCASSPGGCRYEQYFGPGTRLTVT.

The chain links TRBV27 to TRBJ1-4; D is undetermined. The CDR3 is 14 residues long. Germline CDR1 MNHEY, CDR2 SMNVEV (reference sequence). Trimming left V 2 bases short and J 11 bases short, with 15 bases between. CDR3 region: CASSLRPVGGKLFF. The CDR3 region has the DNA TGTGCCAGCAGTTTAAGACCGGTAGGAGGGAAACTGTTTTTT.

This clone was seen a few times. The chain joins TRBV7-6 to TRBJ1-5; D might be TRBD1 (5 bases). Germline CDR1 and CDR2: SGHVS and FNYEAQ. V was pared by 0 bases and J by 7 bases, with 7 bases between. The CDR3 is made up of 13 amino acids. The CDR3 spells CASSLAGEQPQHF. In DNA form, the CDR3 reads TGTGCCAGCAGCTTAGCAGGGGAACAGCCCCAGCATTTT.

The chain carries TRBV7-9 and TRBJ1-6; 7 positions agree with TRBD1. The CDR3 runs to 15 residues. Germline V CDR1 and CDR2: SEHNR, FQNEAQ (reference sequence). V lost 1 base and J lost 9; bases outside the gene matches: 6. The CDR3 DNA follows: TGTGCCAGCAGCTTAGGGGGGACAGAAGTTTCACCCCTCCACTTT. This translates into CASSLGGTEVSPLHF.

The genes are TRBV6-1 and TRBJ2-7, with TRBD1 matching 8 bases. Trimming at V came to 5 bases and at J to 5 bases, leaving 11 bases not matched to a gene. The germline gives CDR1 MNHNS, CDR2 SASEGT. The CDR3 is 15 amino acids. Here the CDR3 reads CASSKIQGVYHEQYF. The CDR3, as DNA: TGTGCCAGCAGTAAGATACAGGGGGTGTACCACGAGCAGTACTTC.